This TCR beta chain was documented in a study of identical twins. A remark on this clonotype: The antigen is undetermined.

Notes on the study in general: With beta out-of-frame sequences, excess sharing by twins was weaker.

MiXCR was run by TCRdb on the 5' RACE reads, yielding one entry per CDR3 protein. The sample shows hundreds of thousands of distinct CDR3 sequences, around a sixth of them seen only once. The data were also submitted as part of a second study, on T cells expressing NK-cell markers. From that paper: Sorted CD3+CD56+NKG2C+, CD3+CD56+NKG2C- and CD3+CD56-NKG2C+ T cells provided the TCR beta repertoires. Dominance of the CD3+CD56-NKG2C+ fraction by these clonotypes also held in four donors.

What was sequenced was PBMCs. This TCR came from a woman under 30 in good health.

The CDR3 DNA sequence: TGTGCCAGTCGGCCGGACAGCTACATGAACACTGAAGCTTTCTTT. Its protein product is CASRPDSYMNTEAFF. The chain couples TRBV12-3 or TRBV12-4 to TRBJ1-1; tentatively, D is TRBD1 (6 bases). The CDR3 is 15 residues long. V lost 9 bases to trimming and J lost 0 bases, with 17 bases between them.